The 27 T cell receptor beta chains reported below all come from one sample, sequenced in a study of CD8 T cells in ankylosing spondylitis. General study points: Ankylosing spondylitis blood appeared to carry a characteristic TCR beta motif of 7 or 8 highly homologous variants.

TCRdb reprocessed the 5' RACE reads via MiXCR and lists one record per CDR3 protein. The table shows 450,000 to 550,000 distinct CDR3 sequences, with about 5% occurring only once. The antigens for these receptors are not known. Sequenced input: blood, either unsorted or a sorted T cell fraction (not recorded which). These receptors originate from a male donor with ankylosing spondylitis.

This clonotype was counted between two and nine times. V is TRBV3-1 and J is TRBJ2-2, with 11 bases aligning to TRBD1. Unmatched junction bases numbered 10, after V lost 4 bases and J lost 9 bases. CDR3 length: 16 residues. In germline, CDR1 is LGHDT, CDR2 YNNKEL (reference sequence). The CDR3 is CASSPPRDRGRRELFF. The CDR3 coding sequence is TGTGCCAGCAGCCCCCCCAGGGACAGGGGGAGACGGGAGCTGTTTTTT.

This clonotype was detected ten times or more. The chain carries TRBV7-2 and TRBJ1-4, with D uncertain. This CDR3 is 14 amino acids long. Per the germline V gene, CDR1 is SGHTA and CDR2 is FQGNSA. Trimming removed 1 base from V and 3 bases from J, with 6 bases in between. This CDR3 reads CASSLGRANEKLFF. CDR3 nucleotide sequence: TGTGCCAGCAGCTTAGGGCGGGCTAATGAAAAACTGTTTTTT.

This clonotype was seen repeatedly, ten times or more. This chain links TRBV6-4 with TRBJ2-3; the match to TRBD1 covers 8 bases. V was clipped by 2 bases and J by 4 bases; unmatched bases: 2. CDR1 and CDR2 (germline): MRHNA, SNTAGT. The CDR3 consists of 14 residues. The CDR3 reads CASSDRTGSDTQYF. CDR3 nucleotides: TGTGCCAGCAGTGACCGGACAGGGTCAGATACGCAGTATTTT.

The genes are TRBV6-1 and TRBJ2-1; TRBD1 is a possible D gene (6 bases). V was cut by 6 bases and J by 9 bases, with 18 bases left in between. Germline V gene sequence: CDR1 MNHNS, CDR2 SASEGT. CDR3 size: 14 residues. CDR3: CASRFAGVSGEQFF. The DNA for the CDR3 is TGTGCCAGCAGGTTTGCAGGGGTGTCGGGTGAGCAGTTCTTC.

There are many counts of this clonotype. The V call is TRBV20-1, the J call TRBJ1-5; 11 positions match TRBD1. In germline, CDR1 is DFQATT, CDR2 SNEGSKA (reference sequence). J was trimmed by 3 bases and V by 2 bases; bases with no gene match: 9. The CDR3 covers 17 residues. The CDR3 here is CSARKNPGQGDNQPQHF. CDR3 coding DNA: TGCAGTGCTAGAAAAAACCCGGGACAGGGGGACAATCAGCCCCAGCATTTT.

This clonotype was seen at least ten times. This rearrangement joins TRBV20-1 to TRBJ2-2; a weak D match, TRBD1 (5 bases). Germline V gene sequence: CDR1 DFQATT, CDR2 SNEGSKA (reference sequence). Deletions cut 6 bases from V and 6 bases from J, with 20 bases between. The CDR3 runs to 15 residues. Here the CDR3 reads CSAPRRVDIAGELFF. Written as DNA, the CDR3 is TGCAGTGCCCCCAGGCGCGTGGACATCGCCGGGGAGCTGTTTTTT.

CDR3 DNA sequence: TGTGCCAGCAGCGTAGCCCCAGGGCGCGACGAGCAGTACTTC. It specifies CASSVAPGRDEQYF. This sequence joins TRBV9 and TRBJ2-7; maybe TRBD1 (5 bases). Germline CDR1 reads SGDLS; CDR2 reads YYNGEE. V was cut by 0 bases and J by 5 bases, with 12 bases left in between. The CDR3 length is 14 residues.

This clonotype occurred many times. The J gene is TRBJ2-7, the V gene TRBV18; weak D call: TRBD2 (5 bases). CDR3 size: 13 residues. V lost 4 bases and J lost 5, with 12 bases in between. Looked up from germline, CDR1 is KGHSH and CDR2 is LQKENI. The chain's CDR3 is CASSRTRIDEQYF. CDR3 in DNA: TGTGCCAGCTCACGAACTAGGATCGACGAGCAGTACTTC.

This clonotype occurred many times. V gene TRBV5-1 combines with J gene TRBJ2-3; possibly TRBD1 for D (6 bases). The CDR3 runs to 15 residues. V was cut by 2 bases and J by 0 bases, with 10 bases left in between. Per germline, CDR1 SGHRS and CDR2 YFSETQ. In DNA, the CDR3 is TGCGCCAGCAGCTTAGGACAGCTCAGCACAGATACGCAGTATTTT. It specifies CASSLGQLSTDTQYF.

This clonotype was recorded at least ten times. The gene calls are TRBV24-1 and TRBJ2-1, with D unclear. This CDR3 region has 16 residues. Between the trimmed V and J ends, which lost 3 bases and 5 bases, there was a span of 16 bases. CDR1 and CDR2 (germline): KGHDR, SFDVKD. The CDR3 DNA is TGTGCCACCAGTGATGCTGACATCGGGCTCCACAATGAGCAGTTCTTC. Amino acids: CATSDADIGLHNEQFF.

This clonotype has ten or more counts. V usage is TRBV6-1 and J usage is TRBJ1-3, with unresolved D. V was shortened by 9 bases and J by 4 bases, with 13 bases between the two germline ends. Germline assignment: CDR1 MNHNS and CDR2 SASEGT. The CDR3 has 13 residues. The DNA for the CDR3 is TGTGCCAGTGGGGTCTGGTCGGGAAACACCATATATTTT. This codes for CASGVWSGNTIYF.

This clonotype was picked up many times. V is TRBV30 and J is TRBJ1-1, with D perhaps matching TRBD1 (5 bases). V was clipped by 7 bases and J by 0 bases, with 9 bases between them. The CDR3 length is 12 residues. Per germline, CDR1 GTSNPN and CDR2 SVGIG (reference sequence). In nucleotides, the CDR3 is TGTGCCTCGGGGCATATGAACACTGAAGCTTTCTTT. Its translation: CASGHMNTEAFF.

This clonotype was observed many times. The chain carries TRBV4-2 and TRBJ2-4; 7 bases map to TRBD1. Germline loops: CDR1 LGHNA, CDR2 YNFKEQ. The V segment lost 4 bases and the J segment 0 bases; nucleotides outside the gene matches: 6. This CDR3 has 16 amino acids. The CDR3 loop is CASSRETGLAKNIQYF. In nucleotides, the CDR3 is TGTGCCAGCAGCCGAGAGACAGGGCTAGCCAAAAACATTCAGTACTTC.

This clonotype was recorded many times. The rearrangement links TRBV28 to TRBJ2-1; D is unclear. The CDR3 length is 11 residues. In germline, CDR1 is MDHEN, CDR2 SYDVKM. Trimming took 6 bases from V and 8 from J, leaving 8 bases between them. CDR3 region: CASRWSDEQFF. The CDR3, as DNA: TGTGCCAGCAGGTGGAGCGATGAGCAGTTCTTC.

J is TRBJ1-3 and V is TRBV20-1; D possibly corresponds to TRBD1 (5 bases). Germline CDR1 DFQATT, CDR2 SNEGSKA (reference sequence). The CDR3 covers 14 residues. The V gene lost 6 bases and the J gene lost 0 bases, with 12 bases spanning the gap. CDR3 loop: CSAPDGASGNTIYF. In nucleotides, the CDR3 is TGCAGTGCCCCCGACGGGGCCTCTGGAAACACCATATATTTT.

The chain couples TRBV19 to TRBJ2-7; D tentatively fits TRBD1 or TRBD2 (5 bases each). The CDR3 sequence is 15 residues long. The ends were cut back, 5 bases at V and 8 bases at J, with 22 bases in the middle. Per germline, CDR1 LNHDA and CDR2 SQIVND (reference sequence). DNA of the CDR3: TGTGCCAGTAGTCCACTCGGGACGGGTACTACGAAGCAGTACTTC. Amino acids: CASSPLGTGTTKQYF.

This clonotype was detected many times. The chain carries TRBV20-1 and TRBJ1-2; 7 nucleotides line up with TRBD1. J was trimmed by 5 bases and V by 6 bases; bases with no gene match: 12. Germline V gives CDR1 DFQATT, CDR2 SNEGSKA (reference sequence). The CDR3 loop spans 14 amino acids. The CDR3 coding sequence is TGCAGTGCAAAGAGACCGGGACAGCTATATGGCTACACCTTC. Its translation is CSAKRPGQLYGYTF.

This clonotype was seen repeatedly, ten times or more. V gene TRBV5-1 combines with J gene TRBJ1-1; D is unclear. Trimming stripped 1 base from V and 5 bases from J, with 9 bases between. The CDR3 covers 13 residues. Germline values: CDR1 SGHRS, CDR2 YFSETQ. The CDR3 nucleotides are TGCGCCAGCAGCTTGACGATGGTAACTGAAGCTTTCTTT. Its protein product is CASSLTMVTEAFF. Variable domain in full (rest from reference TRBV5-1 and TRBJ1-1): KAGVTQTPRYLIKTRGQQVTLSCSPISGHRSVSWYQQTPGQGLQFLFEYFSETQRNKGNFPGRFSGRQFSNSRSEMNVSTLELGDSALYLCASSLTMVTEAFFGQGTRLTVV.

This rearrangement joins TRBV7-2 to TRBJ2-3, with 8 positions matching TRBD2. CDR1 and CDR2 from the germline V gene are SGHTA and FQGNSA. Losses at the gene ends were 6 bases for V and 4 bases for J; bases not matched to a gene: 6. The CDR3 extends over 14 amino acids. The DNA for the CDR3 is TGTGCCAGCAGTCACCGGGGGGGTCCAGATACGCAGTATTTT. Protein: CASSHRGGPDTQYF. Together with reference TRBV7-2 and TRBJ2-3, the CDR3 gives the full variable domain: GAGVSQSPSNKVTEKGKDVELRCDPISGHTALYWYRQSLGQGLEFLIYFQGNSAPDKSGLPSDRFSAERTGGSVSTLTIQRTQQEDSAVYLCASSHRGGPDTQYFGPGTRLTVL.

This clonotype was counted many times. The chain is built from TRBV7-2 and TRBJ1-2; the D gene is possibly TRBD1 (6 bases). Germline V CDR1 and CDR2: SGHTA, FQGNSA. Trimming removed 3 bases at V and 3 bases at J, with 20 bases between. This CDR3 region has 17 residues. CDR3: CASSLGTGSASYYGYTF. CDR3 sequence (DNA): TGTGCCAGCAGCTTGGGAACAGGGTCGGCCTCGTACTATGGCTACACCTTC.

This clonotype was observed many times. V usage is TRBV10-3 and J usage is TRBJ2-3; D not certain. This CDR3 has 16 amino acids. Looked up from germline, CDR1 is ENHRY and CDR2 is SYGVKD. V dropped 1 base and J dropped 0 bases, with 11 bases sitting between them. Here the CDR3 reads CAISEFGHTSTDTQYF. CDR3 DNA sequence: TGTGCCATCAGTGAGTTTGGTCATACTAGCACAGATACGCAGTATTTT.

This clonotype was detected many times. The chain couples TRBV5-5 to TRBJ1-5; 8 nucleotides align to TRBD1. Germline loops: CDR1 SGHKS, CDR2 YYEKEE (reference sequence). The junction had 6 bases not matched to a gene; V was cut back by 3 bases and J by 7 bases. The CDR3 runs to 14 residues. CDR3 residues: CASSYGQGDQPQHF. The CDR3 bases are TGTGCCAGCAGCTACGGACAGGGAGACCAGCCCCAGCATTTT.

The sample holds many counts of this clonotype. The chain links TRBV5-1 to TRBJ2-5; D is unresolved. Trimming stripped 0 bases from V and 7 bases from J, with 10 bases between. Germline lookup yields CDR1 SGHRS and CDR2 YFSETQ. The CDR3 is 13 amino acids. The CDR3 DNA reads as TGCGCCAGCAGCTTGGAGCCCCTTGGGACCCAGTACTTC. Its protein is CASSLEPLGTQYF.

In its sample, this clonotype was seen once. A clone one base away is much larger, so this may be a read error. This rearrangement joins TRBV4-2 to TRBJ1-6; D is unclear. CDR3 length: 15 residues. Germline-derived CDR1 and CDR2 are LGHNA and YNFKEQ. The CDR3: CASSQVDRAESHLHF. The DNA of the CDR3 is TGTGCCAGCAGCCAAGTAGATAGGGCAGAGTCACACCTCCACTTT.

The V gene is TRBV7-2, the J gene TRBJ2-7; no firm D call. Germline CDR1 and CDR2: SGHTA and FQGNSA. CDR3 length equals 14 residues. V was shortened by 5 bases and J by 2 bases, with 13 bases between the two germline ends. This CDR3 reads CASSTRHHTYEQYF. CDR3 in DNA: TGTGCCAGCAGCACTCGACACCATACCTACGAGCAGTACTTC.

This clonotype occurred many times. V usage is TRBV9 and J usage is TRBJ1-1; tentatively, D is TRBD1 (5 bases). Germline CDR1 and CDR2: SGDLS and YYNGEE. With 4 bases removed from V and 0 bases from J, the gap between germline ends came to 16 bases. The CDR3 is made up of 16 amino acids. The chain's CDR3 is CASSPMTANMNTEAFF. The CDR3 DNA reads as TGTGCCAGCAGCCCAATGACAGCAAACATGAACACTGAAGCTTTCTTT.

This clonotype was counted ten times or more. The gene calls are TRBV5-8 and TRBJ1-2; D ambiguous. CDR1 is SGHTS and CDR2 is YDEGEE in the germline V gene. This CDR3 comprises 16 residues. Trimming removed 1 base from V and 5 bases from J, with 18 bases in between. The CDR3 sequence: CASSLMSRPTLYGYTF. For the CDR3, the DNA is TGTGCCAGCAGCTTGATGTCGCGCCCGACCCTATATGGCTACACCTTC.